This is a list of T cell receptor beta chains from one sample in a study of CD8 T cells in Susac syndrome. TCRdb recomputed calls from the immunoSEQ multiplex PCR reads with MiXCR, one row per CDR3 protein. The sample holds some 210,000 distinct CDR3 sequences; 94% are singletons and the top ten take around 0.16%. Sequencing was done on a sample of CD4+ T cells from PBMCs. The source is a human donor with Susac syndrome. Both conserved end residues are part of each CDR3. The order of the fields is CDR3 length, J gene, D gene, clone size, V gene, CDR3 protein, CDR3 DNA. D genes are given only for firm matches. For some rows the clone size is stated as once, few or many, or as a class when expanded; others skip it.

len: 15; j_gene: TRBJ2-7; d_gene: NA; abundance: NA; v_gene: TRBV6-2/TRBV6-3; CDR3aa: CASRDPQERIYEQYF; CDR3nt: TGTGCCAGCCGGGACCCCCAGGAGAGGATCTACGAGCAGTACTTC
len: 18; j_gene: TRBJ2-1; d_gene: TRBD1; abundance: once; v_gene: TRBV6-5; CDR3aa: CASSYEKKRTGSYNEQFF; CDR3nt: TGTGCCAGCAGTTACGAGAAGAAGAGGACAGGGTCCTACAATGAGCAGTTCTTC
len: 18; j_gene: TRBJ2-1; d_gene: NA; abundance: NA; v_gene: TRBV6-1; CDR3aa: CASSSPSRRGQGGNEQFF; CDR3nt: TGTGCCAGCAGCTCCCCCTCTAGGCGGGGGCAGGGAGGCAATGAGCAGTTCTTC
len: 12; j_gene: TRBJ2-4; d_gene: NA; abundance: NA; v_gene: TRBV19; CDR3aa: CASGLGENIQYF; CDR3nt: TGTGCCAGCGGGCTGGGGGAAAACATTCAGTACTTC
len: 11; j_gene: TRBJ2-5; d_gene: NA; abundance: medium-sized; v_gene: TRBV11-2; CDR3aa: CASSSQETQYF; CDR3nt: TGTGCCAGCAGCTCCCAAGAGACCCAGTACTTC
len: 14; j_gene: TRBJ2-5; d_gene: TRBD2; abundance: NA; v_gene: TRBV20-1; CDR3aa: CSAGTTSGKETQYF; CDR3nt: TGCAGTGCTGGAACGACTAGCGGGAAAGAGACCCAGTACTTC
len: 15; j_gene: TRBJ1-2; d_gene: TRBD1; abundance: once; v_gene: TRBV7-2; CDR3aa: CASSLGSTGTYGYTF; CDR3nt: TGTGCCAGCAGCTTAGGGTCGACAGGGACGTATGGCTACACCTTC
len: 14; j_gene: TRBJ1-1; d_gene: NA; abundance: NA; v_gene: TRBV3-1; CDR3aa: CASSPGHWNTEAFF; CDR3nt: TGTGCCAGCAGCCCGGGACACTGGAACACTGAAGCTTTCTTT
len: 14; j_gene: TRBJ1-1; d_gene: TRBD1; abundance: NA; v_gene: TRBV20-1; CDR3aa: CSARKGQANTEAFF; CDR3nt: TGCAGTGCTAGAAAGGGACAGGCGAACACTGAAGCTTTCTTT
len: 14; j_gene: TRBJ1-4; d_gene: TRBD1; abundance: NA; v_gene: TRBV7-9; CDR3aa: CASSSGTGSEKLFF; CDR3nt: TGTGCCAGCAGCTCCGGGACAGGGAGTGAAAAACTGTTTTTT
len: 14; j_gene: TRBJ2-2; d_gene: NA; abundance: NA; v_gene: TRBV6-6; CDR3aa: CASSWLAGAGELFF; CDR3nt: TGTGCCAGCAGTTGGCTAGCTGGGGCCGGGGAGCTGTTTTTT
len: 13; j_gene: TRBJ1-4; d_gene: NA; abundance: NA; v_gene: TRBV29-1; CDR3aa: CSVVTSPLEKLFF; CDR3nt: TGCAGCGTTGTAACATCACCATTGGAAAAACTGTTTTTT
len: 14; j_gene: TRBJ2-3; d_gene: NA; abundance: NA; v_gene: TRBV20-1; CDR3aa: CSAPLAGPTDTQYF; CDR3nt: TGCAGTGCTCCCCTGGCGGGGCCAACAGATACGCAGTATTTT
len: 10; j_gene: TRBJ2-1; d_gene: NA; abundance: NA; v_gene: TRBV7-9; CDR3aa: CAGGAGEQFF; CDR3nt: TGTGCCGGGGGAGCTGGCGAGCAGTTCTTC
len: 14; j_gene: TRBJ1-5; d_gene: TRBD1; abundance: NA; v_gene: TRBV2; CDR3aa: CASSWDRSNQPQHF; CDR3nt: TGTGCCAGCAGCTGGGACAGAAGCAATCAGCCCCAGCATTTT
len: 13; j_gene: TRBJ2-3; d_gene: NA; abundance: NA; v_gene: TRBV29-1; CDR3aa: CSVSTATTDTQYF; CDR3nt: TGCAGCGTCTCAACAGCTACAACAGATACGCAGTATTTT
len: 13; j_gene: TRBJ1-1; d_gene: NA; abundance: NA; v_gene: TRBV20-1; CDR3aa: CSASSGGNTEAFF; CDR3nt: TGCAGTGCTAGTTCGGGGGGTAATACTGAAGCTTTCTTT
len: 15; j_gene: TRBJ1-2; d_gene: NA; abundance: NA; v_gene: TRBV15; CDR3aa: CATSRDSVREGGYTF; CDR3nt: TGTGCCACCAGCAGAGATAGTGTCAGGGAGGGAGGCTACACCTTC
len: 14; j_gene: TRBJ2-3; d_gene: TRBD2; abundance: once; v_gene: TRBV29-1; CDR3aa: CSHKQTSGTDTQYF; CDR3nt: TGCAGCCACAAGCAGACTAGCGGCACAGATACGCAGTATTTT
len: 14; j_gene: TRBJ1-4; d_gene: NA; abundance: once; v_gene: TRBV20-1; CDR3aa: CSAPRGRGGEKLFF; CDR3nt: TGCAGTGCCCCCCGGGGCAGGGGAGGGGAAAAACTGTTTTTT
len: 15; j_gene: TRBJ1-2; d_gene: TRBD1; abundance: NA; v_gene: TRBV3-1; CDR3aa: CASSPTPQGAQGYTF; CDR3nt: TGTGCCAGCAGCCCAACTCCACAGGGGGCCCAAGGCTACACCTTC
len: 14; j_gene: TRBJ2-7; d_gene: NA; abundance: NA; v_gene: TRBV5-1; CDR3aa: CASSLDLVSAEQYF; CDR3nt: TGCGCCAGCAGCTTGGACCTAGTTTCCGCCGAGCAGTACTTC
len: 15; j_gene: TRBJ2-2; d_gene: TRBD1; abundance: NA; v_gene: TRBV5-4; CDR3aa: CASSRGQPITGELFF; CDR3nt: TGTGCCAGCAGCCGGGGACAGCCCATAACCGGGGAGCTGTTTTTT
len: 15; j_gene: TRBJ2-5; d_gene: NA; abundance: NA; v_gene: TRBV11-3; CDR3aa: CASSFSPSSQETQYF; CDR3nt: TGTGCCAGCAGCTTTTCCCCCAGTTCTCAAGAGACCCAGTACTTC
len: 15; j_gene: TRBJ2-5; d_gene: NA; abundance: once; v_gene: TRBV12-3/TRBV12-4; CDR3aa: CATLEAGMYQETQYF; CDR3nt: TGTGCCACACTTGAGGCAGGAATGTACCAAGAGACCCAGTACTTC
len: 16; j_gene: TRBJ2-6; d_gene: TRBD2; abundance: once; v_gene: TRBV20-1; CDR3aa: CSAPTGGLSGANVLTF; CDR3nt: TGCAGTGCTCCCACGGGAGGCCTTTCTGGGGCCAACGTCCTGACTTTC
len: 15; j_gene: TRBJ2-1; d_gene: NA; abundance: NA; v_gene: TRBV29-1; CDR3aa: CSVEDPGQGYNEQFF; CDR3nt: TGCAGCGTTGAAGATCCGGGGCAGGGTTACAATGAGCAGTTCTTC
len: 12; j_gene: TRBJ1-1; d_gene: NA; abundance: NA; v_gene: TRBV20-1; CDR3aa: CSGTTAGAEAFF; CDR3nt: TGCAGTGGTACCACAGCCGGGGCTGAAGCTTTCTTT
len: 13; j_gene: TRBJ2-5; d_gene: TRBD1; abundance: NA; v_gene: TRBV18; CDR3aa: CATKEGGVETQYF; CDR3nt: TGTGCCACGAAGGAAGGGGGCGTAGAGACCCAGTACTTC
len: 14; j_gene: TRBJ2-5; d_gene: NA; abundance: NA; v_gene: TRBV7-2; CDR3aa: CASSRYRLQETQYF; CDR3nt: TGTGCCAGCAGCAGGTACCGACTTCAAGAGACCCAGTACTTC
len: 17; j_gene: TRBJ2-1; d_gene: NA; abundance: NA; v_gene: TRBV18; CDR3aa: CASSPPLGAPQYNEQFF; CDR3nt: TGTGCCAGCTCACCACCGCTTGGGGCCCCACAATACAATGAGCAGTTCTTC
len: 15; j_gene: TRBJ1-5; d_gene: NA; abundance: few; v_gene: TRBV3-1; CDR3aa: CASSQEAPGKQPQHF; CDR3nt: TGTGCCAGCAGCCAAGAAGCCCCAGGGAAACAGCCCCAGCATTTT
len: 15; j_gene: TRBJ1-1; d_gene: NA; abundance: NA; v_gene: TRBV7-9; CDR3aa: CASSLEGHRNTEAFF; CDR3nt: TGTGCCAGCAGCTTAGAGGGACATCGGAACACTGAAGCTTTCTTT
len: 13; j_gene: TRBJ1-5; d_gene: NA; abundance: once; v_gene: TRBV11-2; CDR3aa: CASSSVNNQPQHF; CDR3nt: TGTGCCAGCAGCTCCGTAAACAATCAGCCCCAGCATTTT
len: 13; j_gene: TRBJ1-2; d_gene: NA; abundance: NA; v_gene: TRBV6-5; CDR3aa: CASSETVDYGYTF; CDR3nt: TGTGCCAGCAGCGAAACTGTTGATTATGGCTACACCTTC
len: 20; j_gene: TRBJ2-1; d_gene: TRBD2; abundance: NA; v_gene: TRBV6-2/TRBV6-3; CDR3aa: CATSTQGLAGPKSSYNEQFF; CDR3nt: TGTGCCACCTCAACCCAGGGACTAGCGGGGCCTAAGAGCTCCTACAATGAGCAGTTCTTC
len: 13; j_gene: TRBJ2-1; d_gene: NA; abundance: NA; v_gene: TRBV7-8; CDR3aa: CASSSSTYNEQFF; CDR3nt: TGTGCCAGCAGCTCAAGCACCTACAATGAGCAGTTCTTC
len: 14; j_gene: TRBJ1-5; d_gene: NA; abundance: NA; v_gene: TRBV30; CDR3aa: CAWSNNRANQPQHF; CDR3nt: TGTGCCTGGAGTAATAACAGGGCAAATCAGCCCCAGCATTTT
len: 15; j_gene: TRBJ2-5; d_gene: TRBD2; abundance: NA; v_gene: TRBV20-1; CDR3aa: CSARDPLAGSLAQYF; CDR3nt: TGCAGTGCTAGAGATCCACTAGCGGGGAGCTTGGCCCAGTACTTC
len: 16; j_gene: TRBJ2-6; d_gene: NA; abundance: NA; v_gene: TRBV5-1; CDR3aa: CASSLEGRSEANVLTF; CDR3nt: TGCGCCAGCAGCTTGGAGGGTAGAAGTGAGGCCAACGTCCTGACTTTC
len: 14; j_gene: TRBJ1-5; d_gene: NA; abundance: NA; v_gene: TRBV9; CDR3aa: CASSVEGGNQPQHF; CDR3nt: TGTGCCAGCAGCGTCGAGGGTGGCAATCAGCCCCAGCATTTT
len: 14; j_gene: TRBJ1-2; d_gene: NA; abundance: NA; v_gene: TRBV2; CDR3aa: CASNPNGAFYGYTF; CDR3nt: TGTGCCAGCAACCCAAATGGGGCATTCTATGGCTACACCTTC
len: 11; j_gene: TRBJ2-3; d_gene: NA; abundance: few; v_gene: TRBV29-1; CDR3aa: CSVRGPDTQYF; CDR3nt: TGCAGCGTTCGGGGGCCTGATACGCAGTATTTT
len: 16; j_gene: TRBJ2-2; d_gene: NA; abundance: NA; v_gene: TRBV6-6; CDR3aa: CASSYVQGVDTGELFF; CDR3nt: TGTGCCAGCAGTTACGTTCAGGGAGTTGACACCGGGGAGCTGTTTTTT
len: 19; j_gene: TRBJ2-5; d_gene: TRBD2; abundance: NA; v_gene: TRBV5-6; CDR3aa: CASSLIYGLSSGGLETQYF; CDR3nt: TGTGCCAGCAGCTTGATCTACGGCCTTTCTAGCGGGGGTTTGGAGACCCAGTACTTC
len: 15; j_gene: TRBJ1-1; d_gene: NA; abundance: NA; v_gene: TRBV4-3; CDR3aa: CASSQGGRLATEAFF; CDR3nt: TGCGCCAGCAGCCAAGGGGGTAGGCTGGCCACTGAAGCTTTCTTT
len: 13; j_gene: TRBJ2-1; d_gene: TRBD2; abundance: NA; v_gene: TRBV12-3/TRBV12-4; CDR3aa: CASIGTTNNEQFF; CDR3nt: TGTGCCAGCATCGGGACTACTAACAATGAGCAGTTCTTC
len: 14; j_gene: TRBJ1-1; d_gene: TRBD1; abundance: NA; v_gene: TRBV29-1; CDR3aa: CSGAHGTANTEAFF; CDR3nt: TGCAGCGGCGCCCACGGGACAGCTAACACTGAAGCTTTCTTT
len: 13; j_gene: TRBJ2-5; d_gene: NA; abundance: NA; v_gene: TRBV30; CDR3aa: CAWSGSIGETQYF; CDR3nt: TGTGCCTGGAGTGGGAGTATAGGAGAGACCCAGTACTTC
len: 16; j_gene: TRBJ2-3; d_gene: TRBD1; abundance: NA; v_gene: TRBV5-1; CDR3aa: CASSSEIGQGPDTQYF; CDR3nt: TGCGCCAGCAGCTCCGAAATTGGACAGGGGCCAGATACGCAGTATTTT
len: 14; j_gene: TRBJ1-2; d_gene: TRBD1; abundance: NA; v_gene: TRBV4-3; CDR3aa: CASSHVGTGLGYTF; CDR3nt: TGCGCCAGCAGCCATGTCGGGACAGGACTCGGCTACACCTTC
len: 14; j_gene: TRBJ1-5; d_gene: NA; abundance: NA; v_gene: TRBV5-1; CDR3aa: CASSLGEANQPQHF; CDR3nt: TGCGCCAGCAGCTTGGGCGAAGCGAATCAGCCCCAGCATTTT
len: 16; j_gene: TRBJ2-3; d_gene: TRBD2; abundance: NA; v_gene: TRBV4-1; CDR3aa: CASSLPLAGITDTQYF; CDR3nt: TGCGCCAGCAGCCTTCCCCTAGCGGGGATCACAGATACGCAGTATTTT
len: 10; j_gene: TRBJ2-3; d_gene: NA; abundance: NA; v_gene: TRBV20-1; CDR3aa: CSGYTDTQYF; CDR3nt: TGCAGTGGTTACACAGATACGCAGTATTTT
len: 13; j_gene: TRBJ1-1; d_gene: TRBD1; abundance: NA; v_gene: TRBV30; CDR3aa: CAWIGQGWTEAFF; CDR3nt: TGTGCCTGGATCGGACAGGGGTGGACTGAAGCTTTCTTT
len: 15; j_gene: TRBJ2-5; d_gene: NA; abundance: NA; v_gene: TRBV9; CDR3aa: CASSVAGQFQETQYF; CDR3nt: TGTGCCAGCAGCGTAGCTGGACAGTTTCAAGAGACCCAGTACTTC
len: 14; j_gene: TRBJ1-4; d_gene: NA; abundance: NA; v_gene: TRBV7-9; CDR3aa: CASSLDSTNEKLFF; CDR3nt: TGTGCCAGCAGCCTGGACTCAACCAATGAAAAACTGTTTTTT
len: 14; j_gene: TRBJ1-2; d_gene: NA; abundance: NA; v_gene: TRBV9; CDR3aa: CASSVGPDNYGYTF; CDR3nt: TGTGCCAGCAGCGTAGGTCCAGATAACTATGGCTACACCTTC
len: 14; j_gene: TRBJ1-6; d_gene: NA; abundance: NA; v_gene: TRBV12-3/TRBV12-4; CDR3aa: CASSLVDRRSPLHF; CDR3nt: TGTGCCAGCAGTTTAGTCGACAGGCGCTCACCCCTCCACTTT
len: 18; j_gene: TRBJ1-4; d_gene: NA; abundance: NA; v_gene: TRBV19; CDR3aa: CASSIPPGRLATNEKLFF; CDR3nt: TGTGCCAGTAGTATCCCCCCCGGACGGTTAGCAACTAATGAAAAACTGTTTTTT